A single sample is the source of the 17 T cell receptor beta chains below, sequenced in a study of T cell clones after liver transplantation. TCRdb keeps only in-frame clones here, not all; method: immunoSEQ multiplex PCR. Of 95,000 to 130,000 clones listed, approximately 90% are singletons. The input for sequencing was CD4+ T cells from blood, taken 12 months after liver transplant. The source of these receptors is a human patient who received a liver transplant. The T cells may come from the graft donor.

V usage is TRBV27 and J usage is TRBJ1-2; 8 bases fit TRBD1. This CDR3 contains 13 residues. Germline-derived CDR1 and CDR2 are MNHEY and SMNVEV (reference sequence). V dropped 6 bases and J dropped 4; count of bases not matched to a gene: 4. This CDR3 is CASRAGGSYGYTF. For the CDR3, the DNA is TGTGCCAGCAGGGCAGGGGGCAGCTATGGCTACACCTTC.

V is TRBV7-6 and J is TRBJ2-3; D gene unclear. Trimming pared 0 bases from V and 2 bases from J, leaving 9 bases between. This CDR3 spans 15 amino acids. Per the germline V gene, CDR1 is SGHVS and CDR2 is FNYEAQ. The CDR3 protein is CASSLAAVPTDTQYF. The CDR3 DNA reads TGTGCCAGCAGCTTAGCGGCGGTACCCACAGATACGCAGTATTTT.

The chain has TRBV30 and TRBJ2-1; 7 positions match TRBD2. After removal of 2 bases from V and 7 bases from J, the junction contained 8 bases not matched to a gene. The CDR3 runs to 14 residues. The germline CDR1 and CDR2 sequences are GTSNPN and SVGIG (reference sequence). The CDR3 DNA sequence: TGTGCCTGGAGTCAGGGCGGGAGTATGAATGAGCAGTTCTTC. Its translation: CAWSQGGSMNEQFF.

The genes are TRBV5-5 and TRBJ1-3, with 7 bases aligning to TRBD1. J gave up 0 bases and V 8 bases, and 11 bases lay outside the gene matches. Germline CDR1 SGHKS, CDR2 YYEKEE (reference sequence). This CDR3 has 16 residues. In DNA form, the CDR3 reads TGTGCCAGTTTTCCGGGACAGATTCTCTCTGGAAACACCATATATTTT. Encoded protein: CASFPGQILSGNTIYF.

The J gene is TRBJ1-1, the V gene TRBV27; perhaps TRBD1 as D (5 bases). Germline values: CDR1 MNHEY, CDR2 SMNVEV (reference sequence). Trimming shortened V by 8 bases and J by 0 bases, and 19 bases separated the two germline ends. This CDR3 comprises 16 residues. The CDR3 here is CASRGVAVNLNTEAFF. The CDR3 coding sequence is TGTGCCAGCCGGGGGGTGGCGGTCAATTTGAACACTGAAGCTTTCTTT.

This sequence joins TRBV9 and TRBJ2-7; TRBD2 is a possible D gene (5 bases). The germline V gene has CDR1 SGDLS and CDR2 YYNGEE. There are 17 residues in the CDR3. With 0 bases removed from V and 0 bases from J, the gap between germline ends came to 16 bases. CDR3 nucleotide sequence: TGTGCCAGCAGCGTAGGGGTGCGGGTGATGAACTCCTACGAGCAGTACTTC. It translates to CASSVGVRVMNSYEQYF.

The CDR3 bases are TGCAGTGCTGGGGACTTCTACGAGCAGTACTTC. Encoded protein: CSAGDFYEQYF. The rearrangement links TRBV20-1 to TRBJ2-7, with D perhaps TRBD2 (6 bases). V lost 5 bases to trimming and J lost 3 bases, with 8 bases between them. In germline, CDR1 is DFQATT, CDR2 SNEGSKA (reference sequence). This CDR3 is built from 11 residues.

V and J are TRBV7-8 and TRBJ2-2; a possible D gene is TRBD1 (5 bases). The CDR3 sequence is 15 residues long. Germline assignment: CDR1 SGHVS and CDR2 FQNEAQ. V gave up 4 bases and J gave up 5 bases, with 14 bases separating them. CDR3 sequence: CASSSRALGTGELFF. In DNA form, the CDR3 reads TGTGCCAGCAGCTCCAGGGCTTTGGGGACCGGGGAGCTGTTTTTT.

V is TRBV4-1 and J is TRBJ1-3, with D hard to call. V gave up 0 bases and J gave up 0 bases, with 12 bases separating them. Germline V gene lookup returns CDR1 MGHRA and CDR2 YSYEKL. The CDR3 spans 17 residues. The CDR3: CASSQEIMSASGNTIYF. In DNA form, the CDR3 reads TGCGCCAGCAGCCAAGAGATTATGTCGGCCTCTGGAAACACCATATATTTT.

The chain couples TRBV7-6 to TRBJ2-3; tentatively, D is TRBD1 or TRBD2 (5 bases each). The V end lost 8 bases, the J end lost 0 bases, and 15 bases lay between the germline ends. The CDR3 spans 15 residues. Germline CDR1 SGHVS, CDR2 FNYEAQ. CDR3 DNA sequence: TGTGCCAGCGCCAGAGGGGCGACTAGCACAGATACGCAGTATTTT. It yields the protein CASARGATSTDTQYF.

V gene TRBV5-4 combines with J gene TRBJ2-3; 9 positions agree with TRBD1. Trimming took 1 base from V and 3 from J; bases not matched to a gene: 9. The CDR3 length is 17 residues. The V gene's germline CDR1 is SGHNT and CDR2 YYREEE (reference sequence). The CDR3 DNA sequence: TGTGCCAGCAGCTTGCCCGGGACAGGGTCGGGAACAGATACGCAGTATTTT. Its protein product is CASSLPGTGSGTDTQYF.

This chain connects TRBV5-1 to TRBJ2-1; TRBD2 matches at 9 bases. With V trimmed by 4 bases and J by 0 bases, 2 bases remained unmatched. The CDR3 is 15 residues long. Germline assignment: CDR1 SGHRS and CDR2 YFSETQ. The CDR3: CASSPAGGSYNEQFF. The CDR3 region has the DNA TGCGCCAGCAGCCCAGCGGGAGGCTCCTACAATGAGCAGTTCTTC. The complete variable domain, with remaining parts taken from reference TRBV5-1 and TRBJ2-1, reads KAGVTQTPRYLIKTRGQQVTLSCSPISGHRSVSWYQQTPGQGLQFLFEYFSETQRNKGNFPGRFSGRQFSNSRSEMNVSTLELGDSALYLCASSPAGGSYNEQFFGPGTRLTVL.

V is TRBV5-1 and J is TRBJ1-4; perhaps TRBD1 as D (5 bases). V lost 2 bases to trimming and J lost 4 bases, with 9 bases between them. Germline values: CDR1 SGHRS, CDR2 YFSETQ. The CDR3 sequence is 14 residues long. CDR3 nucleotide sequence: TGCGCCAGCAGCTTAGGGGAGATTAATGAAAAACTGTTTTTT. Translating it yields CASSLGEINEKLFF.

The CDR3 loop reads CASMVELGELFF. The CDR3 nucleotides are TGTGCCAGCATGGTCGAGTTGGGGGAGCTGTTTTTT. The gene calls are TRBV2 and TRBJ2-2; D ambiguous. Per germline, CDR1 SNHLY and CDR2 FYNNEI. This CDR3 spans 12 amino acids. Trimming removed 7 bases at V and 8 bases at J, with 11 bases between.

This chain connects TRBV10-3 to TRBJ1-2, with 8 nucleotides matching TRBD1. Trimming cost V 3 bases and J 4 bases; bases outside gene matches: 10. CDR1 ENHRY and CDR2 SYGVKD come from the germline V gene. This CDR3 is 16 amino acids long. The CDR3 DNA reads TGTGCCATCAGTGACCCGGATCCGGGACAGGTCTATGGCTACACCTTC. It codes for CAISDPDPGQVYGYTF.

The CDR3 DNA is TGTGCCAGCAGCTTGGAACGGGTGAACACTGAAGCTTTCTTT. This sequence encodes CASSLERVNTEAFF. V and J are TRBV5-5 and TRBJ1-1; no firm D call. The CDR3 has 14 residues. The germline CDR1 and CDR2 sequences are SGHKS and YYEKEE (reference sequence). Trimming pared 0 bases from V and 0 bases from J, leaving 6 bases between.

This clone turned up a few times. The rearrangement links TRBV7-8 to TRBJ1-5; no clear D gene. The CDR3 has 15 residues. Germline V lookup: CDR1 SGHVS, CDR2 FQNEAQ. V gave up 3 bases and J gave up 1 base, with 10 bases separating them. CDR3: CASSFMGMSNQPQHF. In DNA form, the CDR3 reads TGTGCCAGCAGCTTTATGGGGATGAGCAATCAGCCCCAGCATTTT.